This TCR beta chain was retrieved from a study of T cells expressing NK-cell markers. As for the study in general: HCMV serostatus: seven of eight sequenced donors positive, one negative. Findings and limits, study-wide: Among CD8+ T cells from about 6 donors, dominant NKG2C+ clonotypes accounted for about 1.0-7.0%.

As concerns this clonotype: Its specificity is not known.

Scientists made TCR beta cDNA using 5'RACE template switching with UMIs. TCRdb re-analyzed the 5' RACE reads; it lists each CDR3 protein once, without DNA. Its table lists 500,000 to 600,000 distinct CDR3 sequences. The CDR3 length is 14 residues. The sequence was obtained from a man in his late teens or twenties in good health. The chain links TRBV12-3 or TRBV12-4 to TRBJ2-3. The sequenced material came from blood T cells: a sorted CD56 or NKG2C T cell subset, CD4+ or CD8+ T cells, or bulk PBMC T cells (not recorded which). The CDR3 loop is CASSFISGSDTQYF.